The clone carrying this T cell receptor (beta chain) was seen a handful of times. Its antigen is not known. This sample is part of a study of memory CD4+ T cells and cytomegalovirus serostatus. The study, taken as a whole, reports: Of 164 reported CMV TCRbeta sequences, 60 to 85 were found in memory CD4+ repertoires.

How the authors handled the data: Out-of-frame sequences were removed, leaving 2 million or so distinct TCRbeta sequences. TCRdb keeps only in-frame clones here, not all; method: immunoSEQ multiplex PCR. The V and J calls and the clone size are those of that table, but D and trimming were determined from the DNA. The sample includes around 44,000 clones, about three quarters of them seen just once. Single viable CD3+CD4+CD8-CD45RO+ cells were sorted as the memory CD4+ T cells. After thawing, CD4+ T cells were positively selected. The CDR3 consists of 16 residues. Germline V gene lookup returns CDR1 LNHDA and CDR2 SQIVND (reference sequence). Germline trimming cut 6 bases from V and 2 bases from J; bases unmatched to any gene: 4.

This clonotype originated in an adult in good health and CMV-seronegative. The rearrangement uses TRBV19 and TRBJ2-1, with 13 bases lining up with TRBD2. Sequenced input: memory CD4+ T cells from blood. Here the CDR3 reads CASRRTSGSTYNEQFF. DNA for the CDR3: TGTGCCAGTAGGAGGACTAGCGGGAGCACCTACAATGAGCAGTTCTTC.